One and the same sample provided the 32 T cell receptor beta chains below, sequenced in a study of identical twins. TCRdb re-derived calls from the 5' RACE reads in MiXCR, one entry per CDR3 protein. Of fewer than 800,000 distinct CDR3 sequences detected, 7.1% appear once; the ten largest clones hold less than 2%. This same sample was also part of a study on yellow fever vaccine responses in identical twins.

What was sequenced was PBMCs. All receptors come from a woman under 30 in good health.

This clonotype was seen at least ten times. V and J are TRBV10-3 and TRBJ2-3, with D possibly TRBD1 on 6 matching bases. V lost 8 bases and J 3 bases, leaving 15 bases between the germline ends. The V gene's germline CDR1 is ENHRY and CDR2 SYGVKD. The CDR3 loop spans 14 amino acids. The CDR3 is CAISGRGLTDTQYF. DNA for the CDR3: TGTGCCATCTCAGGCAGGGGATTAACAGATACGCAGTATTTT.

This clonotype was recorded many times. This sequence joins TRBV20-1 and TRBJ2-1; D might be TRBD2 (5 bases). Per the germline V gene, CDR1 is DFQATT and CDR2 is SNEGSKA (reference sequence). The CDR3 has 11 residues. Trimming pared 7 bases from V and 4 bases from J, leaving 8 bases between. The CDR3 here is CSVQRYNEQFF. In DNA form, the CDR3 reads TGCAGTGTTCAGCGGTACAATGAGCAGTTCTTC.

At least ten counts were recorded for this clonotype. The V and J genes are TRBV6-1 and TRBJ1-6; a weak D match, TRBD1 (5 bases). The V gene lost 5 bases and the J gene lost 6 bases, with 11 bases spanning the gap. Germline values: CDR1 MNHNS, CDR2 SASEGT. The CDR3 runs to 14 residues. The DNA for the CDR3 is TGTGCCAGCAGTCAGGGAGTTGGTAATTCACCCCTCCACTTT. Residues: CASSQGVGNSPLHF.

The chain uses TRBV7-6 and TRBJ1-1; no clear D gene. The V end was cut by 5 bases, the J end by 5 bases, with 18 bases between. The CDR3 extends over 15 amino acids. CDR1 and CDR2 from the germline V gene are SGHVS and FNYEAQ. CDR3 nucleotide sequence: TGTGCCAGCAGCAAAAGCGTCGAAATGAGGACTGAAGCTTTCTTT. This translates into CASSKSVEMRTEAFF.

This clonotype was seen a few times. The chain has TRBV2 and TRBJ2-1; no firm D call. The V and J ends lost 9 bases and 0 bases respectively, with 12 bases between them. The CDR3 spans 14 residues. Germline V CDR1 and CDR2: SNHLY, FYNNEI. CDR3 sequence reads: CASELWSSYNEQFF. CDR3 coding DNA: TGTGCCAGTGAGTTATGGAGCTCCTACAATGAGCAGTTCTTC.

This clonotype occurred many times. The gene calls are TRBV13 and TRBJ1-5; 7 nucleotides match TRBD1. Germline trimming cut 4 bases from V and 4 bases from J; bases unmatched to any gene: 4. This CDR3 spans 14 amino acids. The germline gives CDR1 PRHDT, CDR2 FYEKMQ (reference sequence). DNA of the CDR3: TGTGCCAGCAGCTCGGCACAGGGGAATCAGCCCCAGCATTTT. It encodes CASSSAQGNQPQHF.

This clonotype came up many times. The gene calls are TRBV3-1 and TRBJ1-5; D gene ambiguous. There are 15 residues in the CDR3. Germline V gene lookup returns CDR1 LGHDT and CDR2 YNNKEL (reference sequence). Trimming stripped 4 bases from V and 1 base from J, with 11 bases between. The CDR3 region has the DNA TGTGCCAGCAGCCCCGGGCACCCGAGCAATCAGCCCCAGCATTTT. Protein: CASSPGHPSNQPQHF.

This clonotype was observed a few times. The chain carries TRBV20-1 and TRBJ1-1; no definite D call. V gave up 3 bases and J gave up 0 bases, with 11 bases separating them. The CDR3 has 14 amino acids. In germline, CDR1 is DFQATT, CDR2 SNEGSKA (reference sequence). Here the CDR3 DNA reads TGCAGTGCTAGCATGAGGGATTTGAACACTGAAGCTTTCTTT. Protein product: CSASMRDLNTEAFF.

V usage is TRBV10-3 and J usage is TRBJ2-3; D is unclear. Germline lookup yields CDR1 ENHRY and CDR2 SYGVKD. The V gene lost 4 bases and the J gene lost 0 bases, with 8 bases spanning the gap. The CDR3 contains 14 residues. CDR3 amino acids: CAISAWASTDTQYF. As DNA, the CDR3 is TGTGCCATCAGTGCTTGGGCTAGCACAGATACGCAGTATTTT.

This clonotype was seen many times. CDR3 sequence reads: CSARGQGSMNTGELFF. DNA for the CDR3: TGCAGTGCTAGAGGGCAGGGGTCGATGAACACCGGGGAGCTGTTTTTT. The gene calls are TRBV20-1 and TRBJ2-2; D may be TRBD1 (6 bases). Germline CDR1 DFQATT, CDR2 SNEGSKA (reference sequence). The V end lost 1 base, the J end lost 1 base, and 13 bases lay between the germline ends. This CDR3 contains 16 residues.

This chain connects TRBV18 to TRBJ2-3; possible D gene TRBD2, 5 bases. The germline gives CDR1 KGHSH, CDR2 LQKENI. The CDR3 covers 19 residues. V gave up 0 bases and J gave up 0 bases, with 19 bases separating them. CDR3: CASSPPLAQRSTSTDTQYF. The CDR3 region has the DNA TGTGCCAGCTCACCACCGTTAGCGCAGAGGTCTACTAGCACAGATACGCAGTATTTT.

This clonotype came up many times. The rearrangement links TRBV24-1 to TRBJ2-7; D uncertain. Germline V gives CDR1 KGHDR, CDR2 SFDVKD. The germline V and J ends were trimmed by 5 bases and 4 bases, with 11 bases remaining between them. The CDR3 loop spans 13 amino acids. CDR3 coding DNA: TGTGCCACCAGTGGTCTACCAGATTACGAGCAGTACTTC. Protein: CATSGLPDYEQYF.

This clonotype was seen repeatedly, ten times or more. This rearrangement joins TRBV3-1 to TRBJ2-7, with 7 bases matching TRBD2. Germline CDR1 is LGHDT and CDR2 is YNNKEL (reference sequence). Germline trimming cut 2 bases from V and 6 bases from J; bases unmatched to any gene: 4. This CDR3 comprises 13 residues. This CDR3 reads CASSQTLAFEQYF. CDR3 DNA: TGTGCCAGCAGCCAAACACTAGCGTTCGAGCAGTACTTC.

The gene calls are TRBV20-1 and TRBJ2-1; TRBD2 matches 11 bases. V lost 0 bases, J lost 3 bases, and 10 bases stayed unmatched. The germline CDR1 and CDR2 sequences are DFQATT and SNEGSKA (reference sequence). The CDR3 has 18 amino acids. CDR3 sequence: CSARDLLAGGVFYNEQFF. CDR3 in DNA: TGCAGTGCTAGAGATCTTCTAGCGGGAGGTGTCTTCTACAATGAGCAGTTCTTC.

This clonotype occurred many times. The rearrangement links TRBV28 to TRBJ1-2; D is ambiguous. Germline CDR1 reads MDHEN; CDR2 reads SYDVKM. V lost 7 bases to trimming and J lost 2 bases, with 14 bases between them. The CDR3 consists of 14 residues. The CDR3 protein is CASTIPQRNYGYTF. The CDR3 nucleotides are TGTGCCAGCACTATCCCCCAGCGGAACTATGGCTACACCTTC.

This clonotype was picked up a small number of times. The V gene is TRBV10-3, the J gene TRBJ2-7, with 8 bases matching TRBD1. The CDR3 has 15 amino acids. Per germline, CDR1 ENHRY and CDR2 SYGVKD. J gave up 1 base and V 2 bases, and 4 bases lay outside the gene matches. CDR3 residues: CAISEGTGKSYEQYF. In DNA, the CDR3 is TGTGCCATCAGTGAGGGGACAGGAAAATCCTACGAGCAGTACTTC.

This clonotype came up many times. CDR3 sequence: CASSFGSSYLRGEQYF. CDR3 DNA: TGTGCCAGCAGTTTTGGTAGCTCGTACCTGAGAGGGGAGCAGTACTTC. This chain links TRBV12-3 or TRBV12-4 with TRBJ2-7, with a weak D call TRBD2 (5 bases). V shed 3 bases and J shed 7 bases, with 22 bases lying between them. This CDR3 is 16 amino acids long.

This clonotype has more than one count but fewer than ten. The DNA of the CDR3 is TGTGCCAGCTCCAGCGGACTAGCGGGATTCCCCCGCAATGAGCAGTTCTTC. Translated: CASSSGLAGFPRNEQFF. The chain employs TRBV7-8 and TRBJ2-1; 12 bases align to TRBD2. This CDR3 is built from 17 residues. CDR1 SGHVS and CDR2 FQNEAQ come from the germline V gene. J gave up 6 bases and V 8 bases, and 14 bases lay outside the gene matches.

This clonotype was observed many times. V usage is TRBV5-1 and J usage is TRBJ2-7; no definite D call. V lost 2 bases to trimming and J lost 4 bases, with 13 bases between them. CDR1 and CDR2 (germline): SGHRS, YFSETQ. The length of the CDR3 is 14 residues. The chain's CDR3 is CASSFLRRDYEQYF. The CDR3 nucleotides are TGCGCCAGCAGCTTCCTGCGGAGAGATTACGAGCAGTACTTC.

The V and J genes are TRBV20-1 and TRBJ2-3; no firm D call. V dropped 3 bases and J dropped 2 bases, with 9 bases sitting between them. The CDR3 has 13 amino acids. Germline CDR1 reads DFQATT; CDR2 reads SNEGSKA (reference sequence). DNA of the CDR3: TGCAGTGCTAGTGACGGATTCACAGATACGCAGTATTTT. Its protein is CSASDGFTDTQYF.

This clonotype turned up a few times. This chain connects TRBV11-1 to TRBJ2-7, with 11 bases fitting TRBD2. The V segment lost 1 base and the J segment 0 bases; nucleotides outside the gene matches: 11. Germline V lookup: CDR1 SGHAT, CDR2 FQDESV (reference sequence). The CDR3 has 19 amino acids. CDR3: CASSLGGSSGRAFSYEQYF. The CDR3 region has the DNA TGTGCCAGCAGCTTAGGGGGTAGTAGCGGGAGGGCCTTCTCCTACGAGCAGTACTTC.

This clonotype was observed at least ten times. The rearrangement joins TRBV4-2 to TRBJ1-6, with D unresolved. The CDR3 is 14 residues long. V shed 3 bases and J shed 10 bases, with 13 bases lying between them. CDR1 is LGHNA, CDR2 YNFKEQ, per germline. The DNA of the CDR3 is TGTGCCAGCAGCCAGGGGAGTTCATACTCACCCCTCCACTTT. Protein sequence: CASSQGSSYSPLHF.

For this clonotype: This clone may be a read error of a much larger clone one base away. The genes are TRBV2 and TRBJ2-3; D is possibly TRBD1 (6 bases). Looked up from germline, CDR1 is SNHLY and CDR2 is FYNNEI. This CDR3 comprises 18 residues. The DNA of the CDR3 is TGTACCAGCAGTTTAACAGGGTCTGTCAGCTTCAGCACAGATACGCAGTATTTT. It encodes CTSSLTGSVSFSTDTQYF.

This clonotype was counted only a few times. The V gene is TRBV12-3 or TRBV12-4, the J gene TRBJ2-1; possibly TRBD2 for D (5 bases). The CDR3 length is 14 residues. Trimming removed 7 bases from V and 7 bases from J, with 17 bases in between. The CDR3 DNA reads as TGTGCCAGCATCTCCGCGGGCAATGCAAATGAGCAGTTCTTC. Its translation is CASISAGNANEQFF.

The rearrangement joins TRBV12-3 or TRBV12-4 to TRBJ2-1, with 9 bases aligning to TRBD2. The length of the CDR3 is 15 residues. Trimming took 4 bases from V and 7 from J; bases not matched to a gene: 8. DNA for the CDR3: TGTGCCAGCAGTTGGGTTGGCGGGGGGGGGAATGAGCAGTTCTTC. It encodes CASSWVGGGGNEQFF.

This chain links TRBV12-3 or TRBV12-4 with TRBJ2-1, with 7 bases aligning to TRBD2. The CDR3 is 15 amino acids. V was pared by 7 bases and J by 8 bases, with 14 bases of the junction left unmatched. The CDR3 nucleotides read TGTGCCAGCACCTTGCGGACTAGTTTGGTTGATGAGCAGTTCTTC. Residues: CASTLRTSLVDEQFF.

This clonotype was seen a handful of times. This chain connects TRBV12-3 or TRBV12-4 to TRBJ1-1; possibly TRBD1 for D (5 bases). This CDR3 comprises 15 residues. Trimming took 6 bases from V and 1 from J, leaving 15 bases between them. The CDR3 sequence is CASRGRGGGNTEAFF. CDR3 in DNA: TGTGCCAGCAGGGGGAGGGGTGGGGGGAACACTGAAGCTTTCTTT.

This clonotype was seen ten or more times. V is TRBV2 and J is TRBJ1-1; 8 bases are shared with TRBD1. The CDR3 is 14 amino acids. V was clipped by 7 bases and J by 3 bases; unmatched bases: 7. Germline V gives CDR1 SNHLY, CDR2 FYNNEI. DNA of the CDR3: TGTGCCAGCAAACCGACAGGGGTGTACACTGAAGCTTTCTTT. Its translation: CASKPTGVYTEAFF. Full variable domain (missing parts from reference TRBV2 and TRBJ1-1): EPEVTQTPSHQVTQMGQEVILRCVPISNHLYFYWYRQILGQKVEFLVSFYNNEISEKSEIFDDQFSVERPDGSNFTLKIRSTKLEDSAMYFCASKPTGVYTEAFFGQGTRLTVV.

CDR3 DNA sequence: TGTGCCAGCAGCTTAGATCAGGGTCGCGACTATGGCTACACCTTC. Protein: CASSLDQGRDYGYTF. The chain combines TRBV7-9 with TRBJ1-2; a possible D gene is TRBD1 (5 bases). Germline CDR1 SEHNR, CDR2 FQNEAQ (reference sequence). The CDR3 is 15 residues long. The V end lost 1 base, the J end lost 3 bases, and 12 bases lay between the germline ends.

The chain carries TRBV20-1 and TRBJ2-3; 9 bases are shared with TRBD1. Looked up from germline, CDR1 is DFQATT and CDR2 is SNEGSKA (reference sequence). CDR3 length: 19 amino acids. Losses at the gene ends were 2 bases for V and 2 bases for J; bases not matched to a gene: 17. The CDR3: CSARTGGALPPGPTDTQYF. The CDR3 DNA is TGCAGTGCTAGAACAGGGGGCGCCTTGCCACCAGGCCCCACAGATACGCAGTATTTT.

The table lists this clonotype with many counts. The V gene is TRBV12-3 or TRBV12-4, the J gene TRBJ1-2; 7 nucleotides match TRBD1. This CDR3 spans 14 amino acids. Losses at the gene ends were 3 bases for V and 5 bases for J; bases not matched to a gene: 6. The DNA for the CDR3 is TGTGCCAGCAGTTTGGGACAGATGAGTTATGGCTACACCTTC. This encodes CASSLGQMSYGYTF.

This clonotype turned up a few times. J is TRBJ2-1 and V is TRBV5-6; D might be TRBD1 (5 bases). With 7 bases removed from V and 7 bases from J, the gap between germline ends came to 15 bases. The germline gives CDR1 SGHDT, CDR2 YYEEEE. The CDR3 consists of 13 residues. The CDR3 DNA reads TGTGCCAGCGGGCAGGGTTTGGGGAATGAGCAGTTCTTC. It yields the protein CASGQGLGNEQFF.